A single sample gave rise to the 13 T cell receptor beta chains below, sequenced in a study of T cell repertoires in cytomegalovirus infection. These receptors' targets are unknown. TCRdb re-derived calls from the reads in MiXCR, one entry per CDR3 protein. The sample carries some 24,000 distinct CDR3 sequences, 20% to 25% recorded once. The specimen was CD8+ T cells from cultured PBMCs, collected from culture after CMV antigen stimulation. The receptor set was obtained from a human donor in good health (CMV status not recorded). Some clones in this sample may be carry-over from other donors' samples.

The rearrangement joins TRBV5-1 to TRBJ2-5; tentatively, D is TRBD1 or TRBD2 (5 bases each). CDR1 and CDR2 (germline): SGHRS, YFSETQ. The CDR3 has 15 residues. Deletions cut 1 base from V and 5 bases from J, with 15 bases between. The CDR3 nucleotides read TGCGCCAGCAGCTTGCTTTGGGGGATCGGTGAGACCCAGTACTTC. This encodes CASSLLWGIGETQYF.

The CDR3 protein is CASSSTRRQAFSYNEQFF. For the CDR3, the DNA is TGTGCCAGCAGCTCGACCCGGCGACAGGCCTTCTCCTACAATGAGCAGTTCTTC. V and J are TRBV7-9 and TRBJ2-1, with D perhaps TRBD1 (6 bases). V dropped 4 bases and J dropped 0 bases, with 19 bases sitting between them. Germline CDR1 reads SEHNR; CDR2 reads FQNEAQ (reference sequence). The CDR3 covers 18 residues.

The sample holds many counts of this clonotype. This chain joins TRBV28 and TRBJ2-7; D might be TRBD1 or TRBD2, each matching 5 bases. Germline values: CDR1 MDHEN, CDR2 SYDVKM. This CDR3 spans 15 amino acids. V was clipped by 5 bases and J by 6 bases, with 20 bases between them. The CDR3 sequence is CASSAAGTSFGEQYF. The CDR3 DNA is TGTGCCAGCAGTGCCGCCGGGACGTCGTTTGGCGAGCAGTACTTC.

In this sample, this clonotype turned up a few times. The J gene is TRBJ2-6, the V gene TRBV7-6; either TRBD1 or TRBD2 may fit D (5 bases each). The germline CDR1 and CDR2 sequences are SGHVS and FNYEAQ. The CDR3 loop spans 20 amino acids. V was pared by 5 bases and J by 1 base, with 24 bases between. The CDR3 protein is CASSVPMGVGPGSGANVLTF. CDR3 nucleotide sequence: TGTGCCAGCAGCGTACCGATGGGGGTGGGGCCAGGTTCTGGGGCCAACGTCCTGACTTTC.

This clonotype was counted only a few times. The rearrangement joins TRBV4-2 to TRBJ1-3, with no clear D. The V and J ends lost 2 bases and 0 bases respectively, with 11 bases between them. This CDR3 has 16 amino acids. From germline, CDR1 is LGHNA and CDR2 YNFKEQ. This CDR3 is CASSQFGPASGNTIYF. The CDR3 DNA is TGTGCCAGCAGCCAATTCGGGCCAGCCTCTGGAAACACCATATATTTT.

DNA of the CDR3: TGTGCCAGCAGCCTAATGGGGGGAAACACTGAAGCTTTCTTT. It specifies CASSLMGGNTEAFF. V and J are TRBV6-1 and TRBJ1-1, with D maybe TRBD1 (5 bases). The CDR3 is made up of 14 amino acids. V was clipped by 6 bases and J by 2 bases, with 13 bases between them. Germline values: CDR1 MNHNS, CDR2 SASEGT.

This clonotype showed up just a few times. This sequence joins TRBV5-6 and TRBJ1-5; no firm D call. V lost 2 bases and J lost 5, with 8 bases in between. The CDR3 totals 13 residues. Germline V gene sequence: CDR1 SGHDT, CDR2 YYEEEE. As DNA, the CDR3 is TGTGCCAGCAGCTTTGGGCAGTATCAGCCCCAGCATTTT. This encodes CASSFGQYQPQHF.

About this clonotype: A much larger clone differs by one base, so this may be a read error. J is TRBJ1-6 and V is TRBV7-2; no reliable D call. The CDR3 loop spans 15 amino acids. CDR1 SGHTA and CDR2 FQGNSA come from the germline V gene. The CDR3 DNA follows: TGTGCCAGCAGCCCCCGGGCCGTCTATAATTCACCCCTCAACTTT. This codes for CASSPRAVYNSPLNF.

The chain employs TRBV6-1 and TRBJ2-7, with D perhaps matching TRBD2 (7 bases). CDR1 is MNHNS, CDR2 SASEGT, per germline. The CDR3 contains 15 residues. Trimming removed 10 bases at V and 4 bases at J, with 23 bases between. The CDR3 DNA is TGTGCCATCGTGCTCCCGGGGGGCGAACAATACGAGCAGTACTTC. Amino acid sequence: CAIVLPGGEQYEQYF.

V is TRBV6-6 and J is TRBJ1-2; D is ambiguous. This CDR3 is built from 12 residues. Germline V gives CDR1 MNHNY, CDR2 SVGAGI (reference sequence). V was shortened by 5 bases and J by 8 bases, with 12 bases between the two germline ends. The DNA of the CDR3 is TGTGCCAGCAGTGTGGATCAGAGGGGCTACACCTTC. It codes for CASSVDQRGYTF.

Ten or more counts support this clonotype. The chain recombines TRBV6-2 or TRBV6-3 with TRBJ2-3; D is undetermined. Trimming stripped 2 bases from V and 2 bases from J, with 8 bases between. In germline, CDR1 is MNHEY, CDR2 SVGEGT. The CDR3 length is 14 residues. CDR3 in amino acids: CASSYTSSTDTQYF. The DNA for the CDR3 is TGTGCCAGCAGTTACACATCGTCCACAGATACGCAGTATTTT.

The sample holds many counts of this clonotype. This chain uses TRBV10-3 with TRBJ1-5; TRBD1 matches 10 bases. The CDR3 loop spans 14 amino acids. Germline loops: CDR1 ENHRY, CDR2 SYGVKD. J gave up 0 bases and V 8 bases, and 1 base lay outside the gene matches. CDR3 loop: CAIGTGDSNQPQHF. The CDR3 coding sequence is TGTGCCATCGGGACAGGGGATAGCAATCAGCCCCAGCATTTT.

The chain is built from TRBV7-3 and TRBJ2-3; D perhaps matches TRBD2 (6 bases). The CDR3 has 17 residues. From germline, CDR1 is SGHTA and CDR2 FQGTGA. V was pared by 2 bases and J by 4 bases, with 19 bases between. The CDR3 DNA reads as TGTGCCAGCAGCTTAGGGGTTAGCGGTGATCAGTCAGATACGCAGTATTTT. Translating gives CASSLGVSGDQSDTQYF. The full variable domain, rest sourced from reference TRBV7-3 and TRBJ2-3, is GAGVSQTPSNKVTEKGKYVELRCDPISGHTALYWYRQSLGQGPEFLIYFQGTGAADDSGLPNDRFFAVRPEGSVSTLKIQRTERGDSAVYLCASSLGVSGDQSDTQYFGPGTRLTVL.